Listed below are T cell receptor beta chains from one sample, sequenced in a study of CD8+ T cells in alopecia areata. TCRdb keeps only in-frame clones here, not all; method: immunoSEQ multiplex PCR. The table has 3,000 to 4,500 clones, approximately 70% seen once. The material sequenced was skin, taken at week 24, from a patient treated with tofacitinib. These receptors were obtained from a human donor with alopecia areata. CDR3s include the opening cysteine and the closing phenylalanine or tryptophan. Each record gives: V gene, CDR3 protein.

TRBV9 | CASSHPYVDRVQPQHF
TRBV6-6 | CASSYGQGTDQPQHF
TRBV6-1 | CASRAGTDTQYF
TRBV5-4 | CASTSRDLGASYEQYF
TRBV27 | CASRRPGLRPNNEQFF
TRBV25-1 | CASSDGHLNTEAFF
TRBV6-1 | CASTRNGNEQFF
TRBV7-2 | CASTLSQYEQYF
TRBV5-1 | CASRLLLASESYEQYF
TRBV29-1 | CSVEEGAPWAEETQYF
TRBV27 | CASSLYSGGRRETQYF
TRBV10-3 | CAISESGVGTQYF
TRBV27 | CASSPIDSLGGTGIDEQYF
TRBV7-9 | CASSRDRESGNTIYF
TRBV27 | CASSYDRGLNYEQYF
TRBV19 | CAWTGEYRTLGEQYF
TRBV7-9 | CASSLALTRRNEQFF
TRBV30 | CAWVGEGNEQYF
TRBV7-9 | CASSLGRNYGYTF
TRBV27 | CASSSPRQENSEAFF
TRBV27 | CASSTSTGGYTF
TRBV4-1 | CASSRGMYKPQHF
TRBV19 | CASGWGSYNEQFF
TRBV6-6 | CASSYSKDFYGYTF
TRBV5-5 | CASSLDGARETQYF
TRBV4-1 | CASSQVTGSGGANGYEQFF
TRBV4-1 | CASSQGYSGAYEQYF
TRBV2 | CASRASRETGNTEAFF
TRBV7-9 | CASSLPDRALFF
TRBV4-1 | CASSQLRGDLANVLTF
TRBV5-1 | CASRFGQLGAYEKLFF
TRBV10-3 | CAISDSTARTYNEQFF
TRBV11-3 | CASSKGQDRTDTQYF
TRBV4-1 | CASSQDQSIGETQYF
TRBV5-1 | CASSSDTSGANVLTF
TRBV28 | CASSAGGPEQYF
TRBV28 | CASSPTRAGGVYEQYF
TRBV4-1 | CASSQDGTATYEQYF
TRBV7-8 | CASSLSVKQGAFQETQYF
TRBV5-5 | CASSLLVGTYEQYF
TRBV4-1 | CASSRLKGQGSGGYTF
TRBV5-1 | CASSQDRGRSPLHF
TRBV7-9 | CASSLAGTGFDTQYF
TRBV2 | CASSNRVGNQPQHF